The 3 T cell receptor beta chains below come from one sample, sequenced in a study of T cells after yellow fever vaccination. Each CDR3 protein is one row after TCRdb ran MiXCR on the 5' RACE reads. The sample lists tens of thousands of distinct CDR3 sequences; 5.5% to 6% were seen once. The sequences come from PBMCs, either bulk or a sorted T-cell subset (CD4+, CD8+, memory, or dextramer-sorted; not recorded which), collected on the day of the yellow fever booster vaccination. These TCRs come from a man between 18 and 29 years old who received the YFV17D yellow fever vaccine.

This clonotype has at least ten counts. This chain connects TRBV7-2 to TRBJ2-5, with D possibly TRBD2 on 6 matching bases. The CDR3 has 13 residues. CDR1 is SGHTA and CDR2 is FQGNSA in the germline V gene. V dropped 3 bases and J dropped 7 bases, with 12 bases sitting between them. The CDR3 loop reads CASSLTQLATQYF. For the CDR3, the DNA is TGTGCCAGCAGCTTGACCCAACTAGCGACCCAGTACTTC.

This clonotype was seen a handful of times. V usage is TRBV5-1 and J usage is TRBJ2-2; TRBD1 aligns across 9 bases. V was clipped by 0 bases and J by 6 bases; unmatched bases: 9. Germline assignment: CDR1 SGHRS and CDR2 YFSETQ. The CDR3 spans 17 residues. CDR3 sequence reads: CASSLAVGTGWPGELFF. Written as DNA, the CDR3 is TGCGCCAGCAGCTTGGCCGTCGGGACAGGGTGGCCCGGGGAGCTGTTTTTT.

This clonotype was detected ten times or more. CDR3 residues: CASSLDRGGDTQYF. CDR3 nucleotide sequence: TGTGCCAGCAGCTTGGACAGGGGAGGAGATACGCAGTATTTT. The gene calls are TRBV11-3 and TRBJ2-3, with 9 bases matching TRBD1. Per germline, CDR1 SGHNT and CDR2 YENEEA. The CDR3 has 14 residues. V trimming: 3 bases; J trimming: 5 bases; junction bases outside the gene matches: 3.